The present TCR beta chain was sequenced within a study of blood T cells in healthy people across ages (dated by TCRdb to about 2015). Regarding the study in general: In model experiments, template switching captured about one uniquely barcoded TCR beta cDNA molecule for every two T cells. Using deep sequencing normalized with unique cDNA molecular identifiers, the study measured how TCR beta repertoire diversity changes with age. Two additional independent replicas of 1 million unique cDNA reads from the same blood draw were analyzed for two donors (one aged 18 to 30 and one aged 80 or older). To avoid experimental bias, donors of different ages were randomly spread across the sequencing lanes. Donors were grouped into four age groups: young (average roughly 16 years), middle-aged (under 40), aged (around 56) and long-lived (just over 80).

In this sample, this clonotype turned up a few times. Its antigen is currently not known. No base quality values were provided; no much bigger clone lies one nucleotide off. Receptors were amplified or captured by 5' RACE. For sequencing, an Illumina HiSeq 2500 was employed. A second roughly 6 to 12 cycle PCR used a sample-barcoded 5' primer and a J-beta primer mix. A unique molecular identifier was introduced onto each TCR beta cDNA molecule by a template-switch 5' adaptor carrying 12 random nucleotides. At least 2.5 million CDR3-containing paired-end reads were obtained from each sample. The Mint cDNA synthesis kit, primed by a TRBC-specific oligonucleotide, was used to synthesize first-strand cDNA from all RNA. Following uracil-DNA glycosylase treatment, all cDNA underwent a first 18-cycle PCR with the universal primers M1SS and BC2_uni_R. In the authors' own workflow: Normalization of each sample was performed by random selection of 1 million high-quality reads, each carrying a distinct molecular identifier. Instead of being binned into consensus sequences, reads with shared molecular identifiers were discarded. CDR3 identification, clonotype clustering and error correction used MiTCR with a Q25 quality threshold and the strictest error-elimination algorithm. Lower-bound total TCR beta diversity was estimated with a nonparametric unseen species model using Euler transformation. TCRdb trimmed public reads at Q25 via fastp, called clones via MiXCR and kept in-frame beta chains. Identical CDR3 proteins give one entry, which carries the most common genes and DNA. TCRdb, not the authors, supplied the V and J calls. This sample has 270,000 or so distinct CDR3 sequences in its table, and 27% of those were observed once. Together, the top ten hold 25% to 30% of the sample.

In the germline V gene, CDR1 corresponds to SGHRS and CDR2 to YFSETQ. Including cysteine and phenylalanine, the CDR3 has 15 amino acids. The sequence is cut down to CDR3 DNA, 45 bases in frame from base 1. V is cut by 2 bases and J by 2 bases, and the space between the germline ends is 11 bases. Systemically healthy Caucasian individuals from Russia, 35 to 50 in total and aged roughly 6 to 100 years, were included as donors. Each donor gave approximately 9.4 milliliters of peripheral blood, drawn into EDTA-treated Vacutainer tubes. PBMCs were isolated by Ficoll-Paque density-gradient centrifugation, with at least 6 million obtained per sample. Trizol reagent was used to extract total RNA from PBMCs, with at least 5 micrograms per sample. For every donor, an aliquot of PBMCs went through flow cytometry to measure the percentages of naive CD45RAhigh/CD27high T cells. On the study overall, not on this receptor specifically: Because profiling used bulk unsorted PBMCs, naive and antigen-experienced compartments could not be compared conclusively. Total diversity estimates from one million sequenced T cells were considered lower bounds and underestimates. Observed TCR beta diversity correlated strongly with the percentage of naive T cells measured by flow cytometry. As age increased, observed TCR beta diversity per million T cells dropped in a roughly linear way, and a significant reduction was already evident by age about 36. Because the CMV infection status of the donors was unknown, age-related changes in expanded clonotypes may potentially have been confounded. The long-lived group showed more naive CD4+ T cells, fewer expanded clones and increased TCR diversity than the aged group, suggesting age selection.

Sequencing used blood. The sequence was collected from a woman in her 70s in good health. This chain is built from TRBV5-1 and TRBJ2-1, with the D call perhaps TRBD1 or TRBD2, each one matching 5 bases. The CDR3 sequence is CASSLPGSPYNEQFF. The nucleotide sequence reads as follows: TGCGCCAGCAGCTTACCAGGGAGTCCCTACAATGAGCAGTTCTTC.